This TCR beta chain was captured in a study of early T cells in non-severe SARS-CoV-2 infection (dated by TCRdb to about 2021). Study-wide context: Because TCR sequencing was done on bulk RNA from unsorted whole blood, the alpha and beta chains could not be paired.

Including the terminal cysteine and phenylalanine, the CDR3 comprises 17 residues. The entry retains the CDR3 DNA only, 51 bases that are in frame from base 1. Germline trimming amounts to 3 bases on V and 0 bases on J, with 4 as the count of junction bases outside the gene matches. CDR1 SGDLS and CDR2 YYNGEE are derived from the germline V gene. This was a case-control study nested in a cohort of healthcare workers in London, UK, who had nasopharyngeal swab PCR tests and blood samples taken every week. Healthcare workers were recruited during the week of the UK lockdown, between 23 and 31 March 2020, and followed weekly for up to about 15 weeks. Receptors were amplified or captured by 5' RACE. Instrument used: NextSeq 500. Unique molecular identifiers were attached to individual cDNA molecules in the TCR library protocol so that sequencing error and PCR bias could be corrected. Both TCR alpha and beta chains were sequenced, and tight co-correlation was observed between alpha and beta sequence abundances in each sample. The paper's data handling went like this. Decombinator V4 was used to annotate TCR sequences for V gene, J gene and CDR3. Expanded TCRs were defined as changing significantly between any two time points under a Poisson model with p below 0.0001. Abundances of TCRs were expressed as counts per million after normalisation to the total number of TCRs sequenced in each sample. MAIT TCRs were defined by TRAV1-2 paired with TRAJ12, TRAJ20 or TRAJ33, and iNKT TCRs by TRAV10 paired with TRAJ18. VDJdb, accessed on 1 November 2021, was searched for TCRs annotated for CMV, EBV and SARS-CoV-2, and TCRs annotated for more than one antigen were excluded. TCRdb trimmed public reads at Q25 via fastp, called clones via MiXCR and kept in-frame beta chains. Rows merge per CDR3 protein into single entries with the most common DNA and genes. It is TCRdb's table, rather than the study itself, that gives the V and J calls and clone size. Present in this sample are approximately 110,000 distinct CDR3 sequences, about 16% of which were seen just once. 21% of the sample rests with the top ten.

This clonotype came up a few times. Its antigen remains unidentified. No base quality information exists; no much larger clone differs at one position. What the authors observed across the whole study: VDJdb matching was skewed toward anti-spike CD8 responses and likely underestimated virus-specific expansions by missing private and CD4 specificities.

Sequencing was performed on whole blood. The chain is made from TRBV9 and TRBJ2-1, and TRBD2 matches 12 of the central bases. The receptor was derived from an adult who was a healthcare worker with PCR-confirmed SARS-CoV-2 infection or an uninfected control (not recorded which). The CDR3 reads as follows: CASSGTSGKSSYNEQFF. The DNA reads TGTGCCAGCAGCGGGACTAGCGGGAAGAGCTCCTACAATGAGCAGTTCTTC.